This TCR beta chain was observed in a study of cytotoxic CD8 clonotypes in ibrutinib-treated CLL. Study conclusions and caveats: Stable or contracted on treatment, public clonotypes were also uncommon. Clonality increased with ibrutinib response but returned toward baseline at progression.

V lost 2 bases, J lost 0 bases, and 12 bases lay in between. The CDR3 contains 17 residues. The V gene's germline CDR1 is SGDLS and CDR2 YYNGEE. Regarding this clone: Its target is not known.

Assay used: immunoSEQ multiplex PCR; TCRdb lists only in-frame clones, some missing. The sample holds about 300,000 clones, less than 85% seen once. The gene calls are TRBV9 and TRBJ2-6; D call uncertain. The sequencing here drew on PBMCs, taken at disease progression, from a patient treated with ibrutinib. The clonotype originates from a human donor with chronic lymphocytic leukemia. CDR3 loop: CASSVGTVYSGANVLTF. The DNA of the CDR3 is TGTGCCAGCAGCGTTGGTACAGTCTACTCTGGGGCCAACGTCCTGACTTTC.